Described below is a single T cell receptor beta chain sequence and its context. The target of this receptor is not known. Per-nucleotide qualities are absent, and no much larger clonotype sits a single base away. The data stem from a study of cytomegalovirus exposure and HLA in healthy donors (dated by TCRdb to the late 2010s). About the investigation overall: According to an earlier analysis of several hundred of the donors, 150 million to 200 million T cells yielded some 110 million unique TCR beta sequences and approximately 300 Gb of sequence data. Roughly 300 gigabases of sequencing data and around 85 million unique TCR sequences made up an early release that covered 500 to 650 HLA-typed donors. Among the roughly 400 genotyped donors, approximately 76% belonged to the genetic ancestry cluster associated with self-reported Caucasian donors. The study was designed to test whether signatures of past pathogen exposure could be identified by cataloging public T cell receptors. The T cell repertoires of 670 or so subjects were profiled by immunosequencing and related to cytomegalovirus serostatus. Besides the first cohort of 666 subjects, a separate validation cohort made up of around 120 different subjects was used. To predict cytomegalovirus infection status, the study brought together high-throughput TCR immunosequencing, statistical association of individual TCRs with disease status, and machine learning. A later analysis re-analyzed previously published TCR beta repertoires from 666 donors and added high-resolution HLA genotyping to study TCR occurrence patterns. Rather than using new phenotypic data, the later analysis identified candidate immune exposures from TCR beta sequences and from how often those sequences occurred across donors. To decide whether each TCR beta V gene segment behaved as functional or pseudogenic, an earlier analysis of some 570 of the donors relied on high-throughput TCR beta sequencing. Donor age, sex, ethnicity and CMV serostatus were collected together with the repertoire data. A later genetic analysis took genome-wide SNP genotypes for 398 of the 666 donors and used that subset as a discovery cohort. Every discovery cohort repertoire had been produced on one sequencing platform. HLA typing included class I and class II loci at four-digit resolution. Typing coverage varied by locus: roughly 629-640 donors for A, B, C, DRB1 and DQB1; approximately 500 for DQA1; more than 600 for DPA1; under 490 for DPB1. About 5 DR-DQ haplotypes were handled as single units for association and clustering, since linkage in the cohort was strong. Among around 400 genotyped donors of the cohort, an average of around 250,000 unique TCR beta nucleotide sequences was sequenced per donor, of which approximately 18% were non-productive.

Libraries were built with the immunoSEQ multiplex PCR assay. For the multiplex PCR, a mixture combining 60 forward primers for TCR Vbeta segments and 13 reverse primers for TCR Jbeta segments was used. The CDR3 region of rearranged TCR beta genes was amplified from genomic DNA by a multiplex PCR assay. On the Illumina HiSeq System, the amplified TCR beta libraries were sequenced as 87-base-pair reads. The original methods were these. A later analysis tallied 80 million to 95 million unique TCR beta chains across the 550 to 850 repertoires, and approximately 11 million of those chains were shared by two or more donors. Raw reads were error-corrected and collapsed into unique sequences with a nearest-neighbor algorithm that merged closely related sequences to remove PCR and sequencing errors. V, D and J gene segments were assigned by aligning CDR3 sequences to IMGT reference sequences. Each retained sequence needed at least a six-nucleotide match to both a V gene segment and a J gene segment. Rearrangements were called productive when the CDR3 lacked stop codons and stayed in frame with V and J; all others were non-productive. CDR3 was defined by IMGT convention, running from the second conserved V-encoded cysteine to the conserved J-encoded phenylalanine. Sequences without an unambiguous match to a single V gene segment were excluded from the earlier analysis of over 500 of the donors. An earlier analysis of 500 to 600 of the donors classified V segments as functional when productive rearrangements were above 56.7% and as segregating when the standard deviation between donors was above 5%. To diagnose cytomegalovirus status from the catalog of TCR beta chain sequences, a statistical classification framework was built. In a later analysis, TCR nucleotide sequences were compared against IMGT/GENE-DB human TR gene sequences so that V and J genes could be assigned. In a later analysis, CDR3 sequences and most-parsimonious VDJ recombination scenarios were assigned using the TCRdist pipeline. In a later analysis, every TCR beta chain was defined by the combination of its CDR3 amino acid sequence and its V-gene family, and reads without a unique V-gene family were dropped. In a later analysis, 500 to 700 highly shared, low-generation-probability nucleotide sequences were removed to address suspected cross-contamination and a sequencing artifact. In a later analysis, a clonal expansion index for each public chain was calculated from normalized within-repertoire ranks of inferred template counts. A later analysis computed generation probabilities with a VDJ recombination model fitted to out-of-frame rearrangements, and checked the results against IGoR. In a later analysis, TCR-TCR, TCR-HLA and TCR-CMV co-occurrence was scored with hypergeometric tests, and a repertoire-size bias correction was applied to TCR pairs. To estimate false discovery rates, a later analysis permuted the HLA or CMV assignments 20 times. In a later analysis, co-occurring TCRs were grouped using DBSCAN, with TCRdist sequence similarity added in when clustering inside HLA-allele-positive subsets. Repertoires with fewer than 30,000 or more than 120,000 public chains, plus five repertoires with anomalous nucleotide sharing, were excluded from co-occurrence clustering. This is the immuneACCESS table as TCRdb keeps it, with only in-frame sequences that have V and J called. A part of the clones is gone; compared with another copy, unresolved V genes explain less than half, and the rest is unexplained. V, J and clone size derive from that table, while D and trimming were established from the DNA sequence. The sample table lists under 200,000 clones, roughly 73% of them with a count of one. Jointly, the top ten make up around 4.9% of the sample.

The germline V gene gives CDR1 as WSHSY and CDR2 as SAAADI. V lost 6 bases and J lost 4 bases, and the count of bases not matched to a germline gene is 4. The CDR3, from cysteine to phenylalanine, totals 14 residues. Here the CDR3 DNA is all that survives: 42 bases in frame from base 1. The cohort comprised around 700 healthy bone marrow donors. Cohort members were all nominally healthy when sampled, although unrecorded immune exposures were likely present. The donor tested CMV seronegative, placing the donor among the 300 to 400 seronegative members of the cohort. Each donor provided a peripheral blood sample, and peripheral blood mononuclear cells were used for TCR beta sequencing. The Qiagen DNeasy Blood Extraction Kit was used to extract genomic DNA from the blood cell samples. General conclusions and limits of the study: Most TCR sequences were seen in very few donors, while some public TCRs were found in many individuals. Linkage disequilibrium might explain the correlated functional status among segregating V segments, but an unknown experimental factor could not be ruled out. Most CMV-associated TCR beta chains appeared to be HLA-restricted in a later analysis, and the HLA associations seemed to be driven largely by CMV exposure. Specific HLA alleles were associated with 15,000 to 20,000 TCR beta sequences at a false discovery rate of 0.05 in a later analysis. Assigning TCR associations to individual alleles was difficult when HLA alleles, especially DR and DQ, strongly co-occurred. A cluster of highly shared sequence variants was judged likely to be a technical artifact of the sequencing pipeline. A further reported finding was that TCR beta sequences accurately predicted the HLA-A and HLA-B alleles for most subjects in the first cohort. A few of the identified cytomegalovirus-associated TCR beta chains were confirmed in vitro to be specific for cytomegalovirus antigens. For the cohort, immune exposure information was limited to CMV serostatus. Some IMGT-functional V segments, including TRBV6-2 and TRBV6-3, could not be told apart with the 87-base-pair reads, so those segments were excluded. In both the original and validation cohorts, the classifier was reported to diagnose cytomegalovirus status with high specificity and sensitivity. Only TCR beta chains were sequenced in this cohort, and the absence of alpha or paired-chain data limited detectable features. An association between a missense DCLRE1C variant and V-gene and J-gene trimming of TCR beta chains was found in a later genetic analysis and replicated in an independent cohort. Broadly in line with IMGT annotations, most TCR beta V segments showed up in productive rearrangements about 87% or about 30% of the time in an earlier analysis of approximately 640 of the donors. Compared with equally common non-associated chains, HLA-associated TCR beta chains in a later analysis were more clonally expanded and had lower generation probabilities. A later genetic analysis reported fewer N-insertions in productive TCRs among donors in an Asian-associated ancestry cluster than the approximately 670-donor mean. Because some donors lacked HLA typing at each locus, the association tests relied only on the typed subset. A later analysis reported that several top co-occurrence clusters appeared linked to parvovirus B19, influenza, CMV and Epstein-Barr virus. The authors suggested that the approach could potentially be generalized to other disease states and immunological phenotypes. In a later analysis, TCR association rates were found to vary across HLA loci, with the most associated TCRs seen for DRB1 alleles and the fewest for HLA-C alleles. Sequencing depth was assumed to be roughly uniform across donors in the presence/absence analyses, though that assumption may not hold. The earlier analysis of fewer than 750 of the donors excluded some 15 rarely observed V segments, including chromosome 9 orphons, because counts were too low. The study listed approximately 150 TCR beta chains as associated with cytomegalovirus.

This sequence originates from a male donor in good health and CMV-seronegative. Specimen: PBMCs. The receptor chain draws on TRBV10-2 and TRBJ2-1; TRBD2 lines up with 9 middle nucleotides. The CDR3 reads as follows: CASSGTSSYNEQFF. The DNA reads TGCGCCAGCAGCGGGACTAGCAGTTACAATGAGCAGTTCTTC.